This T cell receptor beta chain appears in the sequencing data of a study of T cell repertoires in cytomegalovirus infection. Study in general: Indicated by public TCR beta signatures were CMV infection and matching HLA type.

This CDR3 has 18 amino acids. V shed 0 bases, J shed 5 bases, and the junction held 13 bases outside the gene matches. Germline assignment: CDR1 SGHRS and CDR2 YFSETQ. From the reads, TCRdb called clonotypes with MiXCR, one entry per CDR3 protein. The repertoire has fewer than 200,000 distinct CDR3 sequences, roughly 20% of them found once; the top ten carry around 2.7%. This clonotype was recorded a few times. The V and J genes are TRBV5-1 and TRBJ2-5; 10 positions match TRBD2. Sequenced: PBMCs. The TCR was taken from a human donor in good health (CMV status not recorded). Some clones in this sample may be carry-over from other donors' samples. This chain's CDR3 is CASSLGKAGGTLLETQYF. The CDR3 nucleotides are TGCGCCAGCAGCTTGGGGAAAGCGGGGGGGACCCTTCTGGAGACCCAGTACTTC.